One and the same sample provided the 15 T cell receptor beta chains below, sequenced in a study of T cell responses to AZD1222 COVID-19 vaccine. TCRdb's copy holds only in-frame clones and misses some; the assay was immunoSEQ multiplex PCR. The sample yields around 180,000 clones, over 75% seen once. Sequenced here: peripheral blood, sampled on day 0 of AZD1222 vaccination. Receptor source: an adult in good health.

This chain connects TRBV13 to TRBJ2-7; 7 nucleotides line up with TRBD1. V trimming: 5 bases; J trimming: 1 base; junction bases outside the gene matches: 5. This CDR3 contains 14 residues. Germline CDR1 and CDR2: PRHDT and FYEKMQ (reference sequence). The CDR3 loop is CASSKPGGSYEQYF. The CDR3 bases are TGTGCCAGCAGCAAGCCAGGGGGATCCTACGAGCAGTACTTC.

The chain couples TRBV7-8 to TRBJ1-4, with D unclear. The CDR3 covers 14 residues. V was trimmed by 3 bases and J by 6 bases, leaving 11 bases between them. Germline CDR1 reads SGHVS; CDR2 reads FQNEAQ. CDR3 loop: CASSLIQIDEKLFF. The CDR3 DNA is TGTGCCAGCAGCTTGATCCAAATAGATGAAAAACTGTTTTTT.

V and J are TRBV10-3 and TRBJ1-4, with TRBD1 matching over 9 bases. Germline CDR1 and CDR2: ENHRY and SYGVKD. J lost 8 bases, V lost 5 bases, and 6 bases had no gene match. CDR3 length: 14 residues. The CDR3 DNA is TGTGCCATCAGTCAACAGGGGGCCGGGGAAAAACTGTTTTTT. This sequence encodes CAISQQGAGEKLFF.

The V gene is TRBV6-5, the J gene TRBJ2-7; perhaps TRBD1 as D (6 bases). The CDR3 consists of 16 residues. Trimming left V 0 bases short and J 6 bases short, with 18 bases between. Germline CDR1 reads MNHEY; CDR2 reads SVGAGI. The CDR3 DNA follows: TGTGCCAGCAGTTACTCGACTGGGGGCGGAGTCGTCGAGCAGTACTTC. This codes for CASSYSTGGGVVEQYF.

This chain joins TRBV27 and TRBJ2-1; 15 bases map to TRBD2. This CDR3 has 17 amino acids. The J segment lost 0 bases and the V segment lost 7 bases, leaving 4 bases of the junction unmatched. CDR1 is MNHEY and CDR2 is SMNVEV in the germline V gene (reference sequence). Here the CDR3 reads CASTRTSGGVSYNEQFF. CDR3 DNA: TGTGCCAGCACTAGGACTAGCGGGGGGGTCTCCTACAATGAGCAGTTCTTC.

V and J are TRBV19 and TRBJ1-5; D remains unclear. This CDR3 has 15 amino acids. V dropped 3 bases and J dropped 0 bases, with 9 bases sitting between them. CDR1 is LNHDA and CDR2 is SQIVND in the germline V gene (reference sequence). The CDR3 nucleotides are TGTGCCAGTAGTATCGGGCAGTATAGCAATCAGCCCCAGCATTTT. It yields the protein CASSIGQYSNQPQHF.

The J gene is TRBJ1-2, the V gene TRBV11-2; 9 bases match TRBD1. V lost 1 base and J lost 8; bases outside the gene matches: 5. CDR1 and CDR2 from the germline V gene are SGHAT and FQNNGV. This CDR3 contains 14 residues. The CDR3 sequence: CASSLALGQGGYTF. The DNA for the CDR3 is TGTGCCAGCAGCTTAGCCTTAGGACAGGGGGGCTACACCTTC.

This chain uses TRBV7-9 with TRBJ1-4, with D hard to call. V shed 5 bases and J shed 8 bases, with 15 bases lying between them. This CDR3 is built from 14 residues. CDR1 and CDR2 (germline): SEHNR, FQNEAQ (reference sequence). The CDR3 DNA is TGTGCCAGCAGCGCTGGGAGGGATGAGGAAAAACTGTTTTTT. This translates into CASSAGRDEEKLFF.

The CDR3 DNA follows: TGTGCCAGCAGCTCCCAAGGGGGCTCCTACAATGAGCAGTTCTTC. Its translation is CASSSQGGSYNEQFF. The chain has TRBV9 and TRBJ2-1, with a possible D match to TRBD1 (6 bases). Trimming took off 4 bases at V and 0 bases at J, with 11 bases between the two ends. CDR1 and CDR2 (germline): SGDLS, YYNGEE. This CDR3 is built from 15 residues.

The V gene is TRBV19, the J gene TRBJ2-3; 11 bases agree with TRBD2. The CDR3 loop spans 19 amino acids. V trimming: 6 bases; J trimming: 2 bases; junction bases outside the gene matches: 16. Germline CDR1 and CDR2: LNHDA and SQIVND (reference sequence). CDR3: CASRGRAGVGLAATDTQYF. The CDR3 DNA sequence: TGTGCCAGTAGGGGTAGGGCAGGAGTGGGACTAGCGGCCACAGATACGCAGTATTTT.

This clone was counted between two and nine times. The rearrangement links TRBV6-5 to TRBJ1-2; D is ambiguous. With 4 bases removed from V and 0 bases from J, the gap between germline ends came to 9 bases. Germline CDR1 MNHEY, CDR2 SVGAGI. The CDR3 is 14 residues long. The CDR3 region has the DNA TGTGCCAGCAGTTCCCTCCCGGCTAACTATGGCTACACCTTC. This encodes CASSSLPANYGYTF.

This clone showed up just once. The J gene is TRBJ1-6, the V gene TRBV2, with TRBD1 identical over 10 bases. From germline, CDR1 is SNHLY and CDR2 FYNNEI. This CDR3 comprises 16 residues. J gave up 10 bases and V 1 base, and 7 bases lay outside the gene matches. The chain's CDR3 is CASSEVGQGSTSPLHF. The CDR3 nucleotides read TGTGCCAGCAGTGAAGTGGGACAGGGGAGTACCTCACCCCTCCACTTT.

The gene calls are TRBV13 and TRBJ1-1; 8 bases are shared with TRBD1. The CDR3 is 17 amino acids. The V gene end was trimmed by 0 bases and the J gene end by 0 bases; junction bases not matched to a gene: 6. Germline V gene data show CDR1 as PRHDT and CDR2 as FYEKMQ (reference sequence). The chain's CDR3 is CASSLGAQGDLNTEAFF. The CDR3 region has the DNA TGTGCCAGCAGCTTAGGGGCACAGGGGGATCTGAACACTGAAGCTTTCTTT.

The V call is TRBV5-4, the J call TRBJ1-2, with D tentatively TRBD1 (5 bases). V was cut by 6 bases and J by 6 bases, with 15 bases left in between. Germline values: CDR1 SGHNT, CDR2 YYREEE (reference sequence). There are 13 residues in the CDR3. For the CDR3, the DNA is TGTGCCAGCATCCCCTGGGGGAGTCATGGCTACACCTTC. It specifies CASIPWGSHGYTF.

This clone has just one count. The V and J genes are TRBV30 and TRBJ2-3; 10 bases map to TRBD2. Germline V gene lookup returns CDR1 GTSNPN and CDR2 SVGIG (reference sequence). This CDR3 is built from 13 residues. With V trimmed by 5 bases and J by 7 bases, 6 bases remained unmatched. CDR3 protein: CAWGTSAGYTQYF. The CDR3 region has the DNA TGTGCCTGGGGGACTAGCGCCGGGTATACGCAGTATTTT.